Here is one T cell receptor (beta chain) with its context. As yet, its antigen is unknown. The sample belongs to a study of PD-L1 blockade in urothelial cancer. Study-level background: Before enrollment, 0 to 3 chemotherapy regimens had been given to patients. Samples came from 3 weeks, at the second dose, and 6 weeks into treatment.

Time point indicated: pretreatment peripheral blood. Patients were living with locally advanced or metastatic urothelial carcinoma. Data came from immunoSEQ multiplex PCR; TCRdb stores just in-frame clones and leaves some out. The sample carries tens of thousands of clones, 84% recorded once. CDR3 length: 15 residues. Germline V gives CDR1 SGDLS, CDR2 YYNGEE. V shed 4 bases and J 5 bases; nucleotides not matched to a gene: 8. Study results and caveats: Lower than median blood TCR clonality before treatment predicted better survival.

Specimen: PBMCs, collected around atezolizumab (anti-PD-L1) treatment. The chain recombines TRBV9 with TRBJ2-1, with 8 bases identical to TRBD2. The sequence was obtained from a woman in her seventies with urothelial cancer. The CDR3 nucleotides read TGTGCCAGCAGCCGAGCACTAGCGGAAAACAATGAGCAGTTCTTC. The encoded protein is CASSRALAENNEQFF.